The 5 T cell receptor beta chains presented below share a single source sample, sequenced in a study of cytomegalovirus exposure and HLA in healthy donors. A multiplex PCR was run with 60 Vbeta primers and 13 Jbeta primers. Method: immunoSEQ multiplex PCR; TCRdb's copy keeps in-frame clones and lacks some. The profile shows hundreds of thousands of clones, under 80% of them singletons. The specimen was PBMCs. These receptors all stem from a female donor in good health and CMV-seronegative.

This chain joins TRBV11-3 and TRBJ2-3, with 13 nucleotides matching TRBD2. The CDR3 has 15 residues. With 6 bases clipped from V and 6 bases from J, the junction kept 6 bases outside the gene matches. Germline V gives CDR1 SGHNT, CDR2 YENEEA. The CDR3 protein is CASSPGTSGTDTQYF. Here the CDR3 DNA reads TGTGCCAGCAGTCCGGGGACTAGCGGGACCGATACGCAGTATTTT.

The V call is TRBV15, the J call TRBJ2-5; TRBD2 aligns across 9 bases. The J call may be faulty, since TRBJ2-7 better matches the DNA end. In germline, CDR1 is LNHNV, CDR2 YYDKDF (reference sequence). This CDR3 is 19 amino acids long. The chain's CDR3 is CATSRSPPSGTFFSYEQYF. CDR3 nucleotides: TGTGCCACCAGCAGATCTCCGCCTAGCGGGACCTTCTTCTCCTACGAGCAGTACTTC.

The gene calls are TRBV14 and TRBJ2-3, with D possibly TRBD2 on 6 matching bases. The V end lost 3 bases, the J end lost 9 bases, and 16 bases lay between the germline ends. The germline V gene has CDR1 SGHDN and CDR2 FVKESK. This CDR3 is 14 amino acids long. In nucleotides, the CDR3 is TGTGCCAGCAGCCAGGCGGGACTCCAAGGGACGCAGTATTTT. Protein: CASSQAGLQGTQYF.

The chain joins TRBV6-5 to TRBJ2-1; 14 nucleotides align to TRBD2. V trimming: 8 bases; J trimming: 8 bases; junction bases outside the gene matches: 8. This CDR3 spans 15 amino acids. The V gene's germline CDR1 is MNHEY and CDR2 SVGAGI. CDR3 nucleotides: TGTGCCAGCGGATTCGGGACTAGCGGGAGCTATGAGCAGTTCTTC. Translated, it gives CASGFGTSGSYEQFF.

The chain is built from TRBV5-1 and TRBJ2-7; D remains ambiguous. Deletions cut 4 bases from V and 0 bases from J, with 17 bases between. The germline gives CDR1 SGHRS, CDR2 YFSETQ. This CDR3 spans 16 amino acids. The CDR3 sequence is CASSPSLWASSYEQYF. DNA of the CDR3: TGCGCCAGCAGCCCTTCGCTCTGGGCCAGCTCCTACGAGCAGTACTTC.